Listed below are T cell receptor beta chains from one sample, sequenced in a study of identical twins. TCRdb independently ran MiXCR on the 5' RACE reads; one entry per CDR3 protein. The sample contains hundreds of thousands of distinct CDR3 sequences, roughly 18% of which appear only once. Another study also made use of these data, one on T cells expressing NK-cell markers.

Sequencing was carried out using PBMCs. The receptors shown here come from a woman aged 18-29 years in good health. Both conserved end residues are part of each CDR3. The D gene is left open where the match is weak. The listing skips clone size in some rows; elsewhere it reads once, few, many or a size class.

D	size	V	J	DNA	CDR3
-	-	TRBV10-3	TRBJ1-2	TGTGCCAGATTCAGGGTTGAGTACGGCTACACCTTC	CARFRVEYGYTF
-	many	TRBV12-3/TRBV12-4	TRBJ1-2	TGTGCCAGCAGTTTGTGGGGTGCGGGCTATGGCTACACCTTC	CASSLWGAGYGYTF
-	many	TRBV20-1	TRBJ1-2	TGCAGTGCGGAAGGTTCTCGGGCAGAACGAGGCTACACCTTC	CSAEGSRAERGYTF
TRBD1	-	TRBV20-1	TRBJ2-3	TGCAGTGCTAACCCGACAGGGGGGACAGATACGCAGTATTTT	CSANPTGGTDTQYF
-	few	TRBV12-3/TRBV12-4	TRBJ1-6	TGTGCCAGCAGTTTAAGGTCCAGGAGTAGGTCACCCCTCCACTTT	CASSLRSRSRSPLHF
-	-	TRBV3-1	TRBJ1-5	TGTGCCAGCAGCCAAGATATGAGCCAGCCCCAGCATTTT	CASSQDMSQPQHF
-	many	TRBV6-1	TRBJ2-6	TGTGCCAGCAGTGAAGTGGGTAGGGGAGTAGCTTTGACTTTC	CASSEVGRGVALTF
-	-	TRBV6-2/TRBV6-3	TRBJ2-7	TGTGCCAGCAGCCAAGACCGGGGGCTCCCGAGCTCCTACGAGCAGTACTTC	CASSQDRGLPSSYEQYF
-	-	TRBV7-9	TRBJ1-2	TGTGCCAGCAGGGACGAGAGGATGACGGGTTATGGCTACACCTTC	CASRDERMTGYGYTF
-	many	TRBV7-9	TRBJ1-1	TGTGCCAGCAGCTCGCAGAACACTGAAGCTTTCTTT	CASSSQNTEAFF
-	-	TRBV19	TRBJ1-5	TGTGCCAGTAGTAGCGCTCTAATAGGGGCCGGTCAGCCCCAGCATTTT	CASSSALIGAGQPQHF
-	many	TRBV5-1	TRBJ1-5	TGCGCCAGCAGCTTGGACGCGGGAGGCAATCAGCCCCAGCATTTT	CASSLDAGGNQPQHF
-	few	TRBV5-1	TRBJ2-1	TGCGCCAGCAGCTTGGTAGCGTCTGGTGAGCAGTTCTTC	CASSLVASGEQFF
-	-	TRBV15	TRBJ2-7	TGTGCCACCAGCAGATCTATATCCGGCTACGAGCAGTACTTC	CATSRSISGYEQYF
TRBD2	few	TRBV6-1	TRBJ2-2	TGTGCCAGCACCTCCTCGCTCCGGCTAGCGGGAGGCTTGGGGGAGCTGTTTTTT	CASTSSLRLAGGLGELFF
-	-	TRBV27	TRBJ2-7	TGTGCCAGCCCGAGTATGGGGGACTCCTACGAGCAGTACTTC	CASPSMGDSYEQYF
-	many	TRBV21-1	TRBJ1-4	TGTGCCAGCAGCAGCAGGGTAGGGGAAAAACTGTTTTTT	CASSSRVGEKLFF
-	few	TRBV18	TRBJ1-1	TGTGCCAGCTCACCATATGCAGGAGACACTGAAGCTTTCTTT	CASSPYAGDTEAFF
-	-	TRBV12-3/TRBV12-4	TRBJ1-1	TGTGCCACAAGTAGGGGCGGTGAAGCTTTCTTT	CATSRGGEAFF
-	-	TRBV7-2	TRBJ2-7	TGTGCCAGCAGCTTAGGGCAAACGATCTACGAGCAGTACTTC	CASSLGQTIYEQYF
TRBD2	few	TRBV6-1	TRBJ2-1	TGTGCCAGCAGGTCACCGGGACTAGACCATTCTGAGCAGTTCTTC	CASRSPGLDHSEQFF
-	few	TRBV5-4	TRBJ2-1	TGTGCCAGCAGCTTCGGGGGTCCCCCCTACAATGAGCAGTTCTTC	CASSFGGPPYNEQFF
-	-	TRBV20-1	TRBJ2-3	TGCAGTGCTAGAAACCGGGTCCCATCGGATACGCAGTATTTT	CSARNRVPSDTQYF
-	-	TRBV2	TRBJ2-5	TGTGCCAGCAGTGGTCGCGGAATGGGGGAGACCCAGTACTTC	CASSGRGMGETQYF
-	many	TRBV5-1	TRBJ2-3	TGTGCCAGCAGCCGGGACTCGAGCACAGATACGCAGTATTTT	CASSRDSSTDTQYF
TRBD1	-	TRBV5-1	TRBJ1-2	TGCGCCAGCAGCTTGGCCAACAGGGGGCATTTATCTGGGTACTATGGCTACACCTTC	CASSLANRGHLSGYYGYTF
-	many	TRBV12-3/TRBV12-4	TRBJ2-1	TGTGCCAGCAGTTTAGGGCAGGGGAACTACAATGAGCAGTTCTTC	CASSLGQGNYNEQFF
-	-	TRBV5-6	TRBJ2-3	TGTGCCAGCAGCTTTGGCCGGGGATGGGAAGATACGCAGTATTTT	CASSFGRGWEDTQYF
-	-	TRBV12-3/TRBV12-4	TRBJ2-2	TGTGCCAGCATCTTGGGGCAAACGGGGCAATACGGGGAGCTGTTTTTT	CASILGQTGQYGELFF
TRBD1	few	TRBV6-1	TRBJ2-7	TGTGCCAGCAGGTTCGGACAGGGAGGTTCCTACGAGCAGTACTTC	CASRFGQGGSYEQYF
TRBD2	few	TRBV5-1	TRBJ2-3	TGCGCCAGCAGCTTGACGAAATTAGCGGGGGATACAGATACGCAGTATTTT	CASSLTKLAGDTDTQYF